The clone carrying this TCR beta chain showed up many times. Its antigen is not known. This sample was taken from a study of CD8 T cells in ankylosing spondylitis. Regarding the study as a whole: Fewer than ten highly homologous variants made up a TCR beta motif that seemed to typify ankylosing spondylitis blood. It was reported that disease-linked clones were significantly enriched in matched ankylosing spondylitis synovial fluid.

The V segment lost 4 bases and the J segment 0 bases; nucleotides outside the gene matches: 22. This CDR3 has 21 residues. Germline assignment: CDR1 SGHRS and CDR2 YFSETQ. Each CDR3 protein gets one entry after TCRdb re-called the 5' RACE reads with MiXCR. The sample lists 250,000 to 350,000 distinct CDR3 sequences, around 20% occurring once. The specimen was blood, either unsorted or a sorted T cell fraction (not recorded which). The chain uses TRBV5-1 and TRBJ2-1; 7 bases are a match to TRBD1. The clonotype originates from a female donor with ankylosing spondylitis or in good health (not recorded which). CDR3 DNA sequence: TGCGCCAGCAGCGAGGGGGCTCCCGGGATGGCGGCAAAGCGCTCCTACAATGAGCAGTTCTTC. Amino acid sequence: CASSEGAPGMAAKRSYNEQFF.